This passage covers 21 T cell receptor beta chains from one sample sequenced in a study of cytomegalovirus exposure and HLA in healthy donors. The PCR employed 60 Vbeta primers together with 13 Jbeta primers. Here immunoSEQ multiplex PCR was the method, and the copy in TCRdb shows in-frame clones only, minus some. This repertoire includes about 120,000 clones. Sequencing was done on a sample of PBMCs. These receptors originate from a man aged 35-49 years in good health and CMV-seropositive.

The J gene is TRBJ1-1, the V gene TRBV9; no firm D call. Germline V gene sequence: CDR1 SGDLS, CDR2 YYNGEE. The CDR3 loop spans 14 amino acids. Trimming shortened V by 0 bases and J by 6 bases, and 12 bases separated the two germline ends. The CDR3 loop is CASSVGGRSAEAFF. In DNA, the CDR3 is TGTGCCAGCAGCGTAGGAGGAAGGTCGGCTGAAGCTTTCTTT.

V is TRBV6-1 and J is TRBJ2-2, with D uncertain. V lost 6 bases and J lost 4, with 6 bases in between. Germline V gene lookup returns CDR1 MNHNS and CDR2 SASEGT. CDR3 size: 12 residues. The CDR3 nucleotides are TGTGCCAGCAGCCCCTCCACCGGGGAGCTGTTTTTT. It translates to CASSPSTGELFF.

The chain is built from TRBV7-9 and TRBJ2-3; TRBD1 agrees at 9 bases. The ends lost 6 bases at V and 3 bases at J; junction bases unmatched: 4. This CDR3 contains 14 residues. The germline gives CDR1 SEHNR, CDR2 FQNEAQ (reference sequence). In nucleotides, the CDR3 is TGTGCCAGCAGGGGACAGGGAGGTACAGATACGCAGTATTTT. Its translation is CASRGQGGTDTQYF.

The chain is built from TRBV27 and TRBJ2-1, with 10 positions matching TRBD1. V shed 5 bases, J shed 7 bases, and the junction held 8 bases outside the gene matches. This CDR3 has 15 residues. The germline V gene encodes CDR1 MNHEY and CDR2 SMNVEV (reference sequence). In DNA form, the CDR3 reads TGTGCCAGCAGTCTGGGACAGGGGCTGTGGAATGAGCAGTTCTTC. It yields the protein CASSLGQGLWNEQFF.

The chain carries TRBV5-4 and TRBJ1-2; D is possibly TRBD1 (6 bases). The CDR3 consists of 15 residues. Trimming cost V 0 bases and J 2 bases, with 11 bases left between them. Germline V lookup: CDR1 SGHNT, CDR2 YYREEE (reference sequence). CDR3 amino acids: CASSLEGTQNYGYTF. The DNA for the CDR3 is TGTGCCAGCAGCTTGGAGGGGACACAGAACTATGGCTACACCTTC.

The chain links TRBV11-3 to TRBJ2-3; D is unresolved. V lost 3 bases and J 4 bases, leaving 5 bases between the germline ends. CDR1 is SGHNT and CDR2 is YENEEA in the germline V gene. This CDR3 comprises 12 residues. Here the CDR3 DNA reads TGTGCCAGCAGCTTCTCCCCAGATACGCAGTATTTT. This encodes CASSFSPDTQYF.

The chain has TRBV28 and TRBJ1-1, with D maybe TRBD1 (5 bases). This CDR3 has 15 amino acids. Germline V gene data show CDR1 as MDHEN and CDR2 as SYDVKM. Trimming took off 6 bases at V and 0 bases at J, with 14 bases between the two ends. In DNA form, the CDR3 reads TGTGCCAGCAGCCCCTGGGGGGGTTTGAACACTGAAGCTTTCTTT. Its protein is CASSPWGGLNTEAFF.

The rearrangement joins TRBV6-5 to TRBJ1-2; tentative D call: TRBD1 (6 bases). CDR1 and CDR2 (germline): MNHEY, SVGAGI. V was trimmed by 4 bases and J by 7 bases, leaving 19 bases between them. This CDR3 contains 15 residues. The CDR3 nucleotides are TGTGCCAGCAGTTCCTCTTTCACGGCAGGGGCTGGCTACACCTTC. Its protein is CASSSSFTAGAGYTF.

The chain has TRBV7-8 and TRBJ1-1, with a possible D match to TRBD1 (5 bases). Germline CDR1 and CDR2: SGHVS and FQNEAQ. The CDR3 has 13 residues. V was trimmed by 5 bases and J by 12 bases, leaving 19 bases between them. The CDR3: CASSLRRDSSTFF. As DNA, the CDR3 is TGTGCCAGCAGCCTTAGAAGAGACAGTTCAACTTTCTTT.

The V and J genes are TRBV9 and TRBJ1-5; 7 bases fit TRBD1. V was clipped by 0 bases and J by 6 bases; unmatched bases: 6. This CDR3 spans 15 amino acids. Germline values: CDR1 SGDLS, CDR2 YYNGEE. CDR3 bases: TGTGCCAGCAGCGTAGCTCCAGGGGGTGGTCAGCCCCAGCATTTT. As protein: CASSVAPGGGQPQHF.

The chain recombines TRBV27 with TRBJ2-5, with a tentative D call TRBD1 (6 bases). The CDR3 spans 15 residues. Looked up from germline, CDR1 is MNHEY and CDR2 is SMNVEV (reference sequence). V was cut by 1 base and J by 5 bases, with 14 bases left in between. In nucleotides, the CDR3 is TGTGCCAGCAGTTTATTCAGGGGCGCGCGGGAGACCCAGTACTTC. This translates into CASSLFRGARETQYF.

With respect to this clone: Given the absence of the conserved phenylalanine or tryptophan at the CDR3 end, a read error is likely. The DNA is left out, because the CDR3 cannot be placed on it with certainty; the CDR3 is given as TCRdb lists it. The rearrangement joins TRBV7-9 to TRBJ2-3; the D call in the table, TRBD2, was not verified against the DNA. From germline, CDR1 is SEHNR and CDR2 FQNEAQ (reference sequence). 13 amino acids form the CDR3, both terminal residues included. This CDR3 is CASSLEGTSGRIS.

This chain links TRBV19 with TRBJ1-2, with a tentative D call TRBD1 (6 bases). Germline V lookup: CDR1 LNHDA, CDR2 SQIVND (reference sequence). The CDR3 contains 13 residues. With 5 bases removed from V and 7 bases from J, the gap between germline ends came to 14 bases. CDR3 in amino acids: CASSPDRSGGYTF. In DNA, the CDR3 is TGTGCCAGTAGTCCAGACAGGTCTGGTGGCTACACCTTC.

The V call is TRBV4-2, the J call TRBJ1-5; 8 positions match TRBD1. CDR3 length equals 15 residues. Germline V gives CDR1 LGHNA, CDR2 YNFKEQ. J gave up 6 bases and V 0 bases, and 4 bases lay outside the gene matches. The CDR3 is CASSQDPGTGQPQHF. As DNA, the CDR3 is TGTGCCAGCAGCCAAGACCCCGGGACAGGTCAGCCCCAGCATTTT.

This sequence joins TRBV30 and TRBJ1-3, with a weak D call TRBD1 (6 bases). Germline CDR1 is GTSNPN and CDR2 is SVGIG (reference sequence). Trimming cost V 4 bases and J 0 bases, with 19 bases left between them. The CDR3 has 17 residues. The CDR3 protein is CAWNVDRTDHSGNTIYF. DNA of the CDR3: TGTGCCTGGAATGTGGACAGAACCGATCACTCTGGAAACACCATATATTTT.

The chain recombines TRBV5-6 with TRBJ2-3, with 8 bases identical to TRBD2. V gave up 2 bases and J gave up 1 base; unmatched junction bases: 9. Germline CDR1 SGHDT, CDR2 YYEEEE. The CDR3 spans 17 residues. The CDR3, as DNA: TGTGCCAGCAGCTTACTCCTCGGGCGGGAGGGCACAGATACGCAGTATTTT. This sequence encodes CASSLLLGREGTDTQYF. Combining the CDR3 with reference TRBV5-6 and TRBJ2-3 gives the whole variable domain DAGVTQSPTHLIKTRGQQVTLRCSPKSGHDTVSWYQQALGQGPQFIFQYYEEEERQRGNFPDRFSGHQFPNYSSELNVNALLLGDSALYLCASSLLLGREGTDTQYFGPGTRLTVL.

The chain combines TRBV9 with TRBJ2-7; 9 bases agree with TRBD1. The germline V gene has CDR1 SGDLS and CDR2 YYNGEE. CDR3 size: 14 residues. V shed 4 bases, J shed 2 bases, and the junction held 4 bases outside the gene matches. CDR3 in amino acids: CASSMGQGPYEQYF. In DNA, the CDR3 is TGTGCCAGCAGCATGGGACAGGGCCCCTACGAGCAGTACTTC.

In terms of frequency, this clone is medium-sized. The V and J genes are TRBV29-1 and TRBJ2-7; D ambiguous. V was cut by 1 base and J by 4 bases, with 11 bases left in between. The CDR3 sequence is 13 residues long. Germline V gene sequence: CDR1 SQVTM, CDR2 ANQGSEA. CDR3 residues: CSVEGQEPYEQYF. The CDR3 DNA reads as TGCAGCGTTGAAGGGCAGGAACCTTACGAGCAGTACTTC.

Of note for this clone: The junction departs from germline at one end; a sequencing error may be responsible. This sequence joins TRBV29-1 and TRBJ2-7, with no clear D. Germline CDR1 reads SQVTM; CDR2 reads ANQGSEA. CDR3 length equals 13 residues. In DNA, the CDR3 is TGCAGCGTTGCGAACGCCTACTCCTCCGAGCAGTACTTC. Encoded protein: CSVANAYSSEQYF.

The V call is TRBV25-1, the J call TRBJ2-1; D gene uncertain. The CDR3 covers 16 residues. V lost 4 bases and J lost 7, with 20 bases in between. Germline CDR1 is MGHDK and CDR2 is SYGVNS. Here the CDR3 reads CASSGLDPEIFNEQFF. The CDR3 bases are TGTGCCAGCAGTGGCCTCGATCCGGAGATTTTTAATGAGCAGTTCTTC.

The V call is TRBV11-3, the J call TRBJ2-5; D gene unclear. V lost 1 base to trimming and J lost 4 bases, with 10 bases between them. CDR3 length: 14 amino acids. The germline CDR1 and CDR2 sequences are SGHNT and YENEEA. DNA for the CDR3: TGTGCCAGCAGCTTAGGTGGCACCGTAGAGACCCAGTACTTC. It is translated as CASSLGGTVETQYF.